Presented here are 21 T cell receptor beta chains from one specimen sequenced in a study of OX40 agonist ivuxolimab in advanced cancers. Some clones are missing from TCRdb's copy, which holds only in-frame ones; the method was immunoSEQ multiplex PCR. Among about 160,000 clones listed, approximately 94% were seen once. The sequencing used CD4+ or CD8+ T cells sorted from blood, collected in a trial of the OX40 agonist ivuxolimab. The receptors stem from an adult with an advanced solid tumor such as melanoma, head and neck, liver or kidney cancer.

The sample holds one count of this clone. CDR3 coding DNA: TGTGCCAGCAGCGTGGCCGGGGGGAGCAATCAGCCCCAGCATTTT. It yields the protein CASSVAGGSNQPQHF. This chain links TRBV9 with TRBJ1-5; TRBD1 might be the D (5 bases). The germline CDR1 and CDR2 sequences are SGDLS and YYNGEE. V lost 2 bases and J 1 base, leaving 10 bases between the germline ends. This CDR3 spans 15 amino acids.

V gene TRBV19 combines with J gene TRBJ1-5, with no clear D. The CDR3 contains 13 residues. The V end lost 3 bases, the J end lost 2 bases, and 5 bases lay between the germline ends. From germline, CDR1 is LNHDA and CDR2 SQIVND (reference sequence). The CDR3 DNA follows: TGTGCCAGTAGTATGGAGGGCAATCAGCCCCAGCATTTT. Translation: CASSMEGNQPQHF.

This rearrangement joins TRBV5-4 to TRBJ1-5, with a weak D call TRBD1 (6 bases). Germline CDR1 is SGHNT and CDR2 is YYREEE (reference sequence). The CDR3 loop spans 16 amino acids. Trimming removed 4 bases at V and 4 bases at J, with 18 bases between. The CDR3 nucleotides read TGTGCCAGCAGCGAAGGGGGGCAGAACGGAAATCAGCCCCAGCATTTT. Its translation: CASSEGGQNGNQPQHF. Combining the CDR3 with reference TRBV5-4 and TRBJ1-5 gives the whole variable domain ETGVTQSPTHLIKTRGQQVTLRCSSQSGHNTVSWYQQALGQGPQFIFQYYREEENGRGNFPPRFSGLQFPNYSSELNVNALELDDSALYLCASSEGGQNGNQPQHFGDGTRLSIL.

Note on this clone: The junction departs from the called germline gene at one end, perhaps through a read error. J is TRBJ1-2 and V is TRBV7-2, with 8 bases that match TRBD1. This CDR3 has 13 amino acids. In germline, CDR1 is SGHTA, CDR2 FQGNSA. CDR3 DNA: TGTGCCAGCAGCCCCTCAGGGGGCAGTGGCCACACCTTC. Translated: CASSPSGGSGHTF.

V is TRBV4-3 and J is TRBJ1-3; no clear D gene. Between the trimmed V and J ends, which lost 4 bases and 0 bases, there was a span of 10 bases. There are 15 residues in the CDR3. Germline V gene lookup returns CDR1 LGHNA and CDR2 YSLEER. The CDR3 DNA reads as TGCGCCAGCAGCCCCAACTGGAGCTCTGGAAACACCATATATTTT. Translated, it gives CASSPNWSSGNTIYF.

The genes are TRBV14 and TRBJ1-2; D not certain. V dropped 1 base and J dropped 4 bases, with 13 bases sitting between them. CDR1 SGHDN and CDR2 FVKESK come from the germline V gene. The CDR3 is 15 residues long. This CDR3 reads CASSQGPLTLYGYTF. As DNA, the CDR3 is TGTGCCAGCAGCCAAGGACCGCTGACGCTCTATGGCTACACCTTC.

The V and J genes are TRBV5-1 and TRBJ2-4; no definite D call. This CDR3 spans 14 amino acids. V lost 0 bases and J 5 bases, leaving 9 bases between the germline ends. From germline, CDR1 is SGHRS and CDR2 YFSETQ. CDR3 nucleotide sequence: TGCGCCAGCAGCTTGGGGGCCAGCGAAAACATTCAGTACTTC. Amino acids: CASSLGASENIQYF.

This clone came up once. V usage is TRBV14 and J usage is TRBJ2-2, with TRBD1 as a possible D gene (5 bases). Germline CDR1 is SGHDN and CDR2 is FVKESK. This CDR3 spans 17 amino acids. Trimming left V 4 bases short and J 6 bases short, with 21 bases between. The CDR3 spells CASSPLEGVHSAGELFF. CDR3 bases: TGTGCCAGCAGCCCACTCGAAGGGGTCCACTCAGCCGGGGAGCTGTTTTTT.

The chain uses TRBV14 and TRBJ1-2; D call uncertain. CDR1 SGHDN and CDR2 FVKESK come from the germline V gene. V lost 4 bases and J lost 1, with 10 bases in between. The CDR3 covers 14 residues. CDR3 nucleotide sequence: TGTGCCAGCAGCCCCAGATTTATTAACTATGGCTACACCTTC. It specifies CASSPRFINYGYTF. Using reference TRBV14 and TRBJ1-2 for the parts outside the CDR3, the full variable domain is EAGVTQFPSHSVIEKGQTVTLRCDPISGHDNLYWYRRVMGKEIKFLLHFVKESKQDESGMPNNRFLAERTGGTYSTLKVQPAELEDSGVYFCASSPRFINYGYTFGSGTRLTVV.

CDR3 coding DNA: TGTGCCAGCTCACCCCGACAGGGGGAGGGATCACCCCTCCACTTT. This gives the protein CASSPRQGEGSPLHF. The V and J genes are TRBV18 and TRBJ1-6; 9 positions agree with TRBD1. CDR1 KGHSH and CDR2 LQKENI come from the germline V gene. V was pared by 3 bases and J by 10 bases, with 7 bases of the junction left unmatched. CDR3 length equals 15 residues.

The chain recombines TRBV7-9 with TRBJ2-5; maybe TRBD2 (7 bases). CDR3 length equals 13 residues. The germline gives CDR1 SEHNR, CDR2 FQNEAQ (reference sequence). The germline V and J ends were trimmed by 3 bases and 5 bases, with 10 bases remaining between them. The CDR3 DNA is TGTGCCAGCAGCTTTGCGGGGGCTGAGACCCAGTACTTC. It yields the protein CASSFAGAETQYF.

V usage is TRBV9 and J usage is TRBJ2-1; 8 bases are shared with TRBD1. Losses at the gene ends were 0 bases for V and 5 bases for J; bases not matched to a gene: 7. This CDR3 is built from 16 residues. Germline values: CDR1 SGDLS, CDR2 YYNGEE. The CDR3 DNA sequence: TGTGCCAGCAGCGTAGGAGAAGGGACAGGTCACAATGAGCAGTTCTTC. This gives the protein CASSVGEGTGHNEQFF.

The J gene is TRBJ1-5, the V gene TRBV7-2, with D possibly TRBD1 on 6 matching bases. With 5 bases removed from V and 3 bases from J, the gap between germline ends came to 14 bases. Germline lookup yields CDR1 SGHTA and CDR2 FQGNSA. The CDR3 extends over 15 amino acids. DNA of the CDR3: TGTGCCAGCAGCCCGAGTTACAGGGTCAATCAGCCCCAGCATTTT. It yields the protein CASSPSYRVNQPQHF.

The chain uses TRBV9 and TRBJ2-3; 7 positions agree with TRBD2. Germline values: CDR1 SGDLS, CDR2 YYNGEE. The CDR3 covers 15 residues. J was trimmed by 2 bases and V by 2 bases; bases with no gene match: 5. The CDR3 DNA sequence: TGTGCCAGCAGCGTGGAGCGGGGAGTCACAGATACGCAGTATTTT. This translates into CASSVERGVTDTQYF. The full variable domain, completed using reference TRBV9 and TRBJ2-3, is DSGVTQTPKHLITATGQRVTLRCSPRSGDLSVYWYQQSLDQGLQFLIQYYNGEERAKGNILERFSAQQFPDLHSELNLSSLELGDSALYFCASSVERGVTDTQYFGPGTRLTVL.

The rearrangement links TRBV2 to TRBJ1-2; maybe TRBD1 (5 bases). Germline CDR1 is SNHLY and CDR2 is FYNNEI. V dropped 4 bases and J dropped 4 bases, with 10 bases sitting between them. The CDR3 loop spans 13 amino acids. DNA for the CDR3: TGTGCCAGCAGTGTAGGGGACGGCTATGGCTACACCTTC. This translates into CASSVGDGYGYTF. Full variable domain (outside the CDR3, taken from reference TRBV2 and TRBJ1-2): EPEVTQTPSHQVTQMGQEVILRCVPISNHLYFYWYRQILGQKVEFLVSFYNNEISEKSEIFDDQFSVERPDGSNFTLKIRSTKLEDSAMYFCASSVGDGYGYTFGSGTRLTVV.

The chain joins TRBV19 to TRBJ2-2; TRBD1 agrees at 9 bases. CDR3 length: 14 amino acids. The V gene end was trimmed by 11 bases and the J gene end by 4 bases; junction bases not matched to a gene: 8. CDR1 is LNHDA, CDR2 SQIVND, per germline (reference sequence). CDR3 sequence reads: CAGWDRVSTGELFF. DNA of the CDR3: TGTGCCGGTTGGGACAGGGTGAGCACCGGGGAGCTGTTTTTT.

The rearrangement uses TRBV19 and TRBJ1-1; D gene unclear. The length of the CDR3 is 13 residues. Germline V gene data show CDR1 as LNHDA and CDR2 as SQIVND (reference sequence). V lost 3 bases to trimming and J lost 4 bases, with 9 bases between them. CDR3 sequence reads: CASSIRGVTEAFF. In DNA, the CDR3 is TGTGCCAGTAGTATCCGTGGCGTCACTGAAGCTTTCTTT.

The genes are TRBV5-1 and TRBJ1-5; D unresolved. Germline V gene lookup returns CDR1 SGHRS and CDR2 YFSETQ. Trimming pared 0 bases from V and 6 bases from J, leaving 19 bases between. This CDR3 contains 17 residues. CDR3 sequence (DNA): TGCGCCAGCAGCTTGGCCCCGGAGGGCGGGTATAGTCAGCCCCAGCATTTT. Its protein product is CASSLAPEGGYSQPQHF.

This clone was observed a single time. This chain connects TRBV11-3 to TRBJ1-2; 7 bases fit TRBD1. Germline values: CDR1 SGHNT, CDR2 YENEEA. The CDR3 sequence is 17 residues long. V lost 4 bases to trimming and J lost 8 bases; unmatched junction nucleotides: 19. This chain's CDR3 is CASSSRTGIPPTWGYTF. DNA of the CDR3: TGTGCCAGCAGCTCCCGGACAGGAATCCCCCCCACATGGGGCTACACCTTC.

This clone was observed a handful of times. The chain is built from TRBV18 and TRBJ1-4; no reliable D call. CDR1 is KGHSH and CDR2 is LQKENI in the germline V gene. The CDR3 extends over 15 amino acids. Trimming took 1 base from V and 5 from J, leaving 11 bases between them. CDR3 bases: TGTGCCAGCTCACCACAAGGACTGTGGAATGAAAAACTGTTTTTT. This gives the protein CASSPQGLWNEKLFF.

CDR3 in amino acids: CASSRLLLRDRGSEQYF. CDR3 in DNA: TGTGCCAGCAGCCGTCTCCTCCTCCGGGACAGGGGAAGCGAGCAGTACTTC. The chain joins TRBV5-6 to TRBJ2-7, with 10 bases lining up with TRBD1. Losses at the gene ends were 4 bases for V and 6 bases for J; bases not matched to a gene: 16. This CDR3 region has 17 residues. CDR1 is SGHDT and CDR2 is YYEEEE in the germline V gene. Filled out from reference TRBV5-6 and TRBJ2-7, the complete variable domain reads DAGVTQSPTHLIKTRGQQVTLRCSPKSGHDTVSWYQQALGQGPQFIFQYYEEEERQRGNFPDRFSGHQFPNYSSELNVNALLLGDSALYLCASSRLLLRDRGSEQYFGPGTRLTVT.